This is a list of T cell receptor beta chains from one sample in a study of early T cells in non-severe SARS-CoV-2 infection. Using its own MiXCR run on the 5' RACE reads, TCRdb lists one record per CDR3 protein. The table shows some 61,000 distinct CDR3 sequences, with 7.5% to 9% occurring only once. The source material was whole blood, sampled at baseline. Receptors were obtained from an adult who was a healthcare worker with PCR-confirmed SARS-CoV-2 infection or an uninfected control (not recorded which). Both conserved end residues are part of each CDR3.

v_call	cdr3_length	j_call	cdr3_aa
TRBV30	11	TRBJ2-2	CAWSGAGELFF
TRBV5-6	17	TRBJ2-5	CASSLAAGVPSGETQYF
TRBV7-6	14	TRBJ2-5	CASRTGTGGETQYF
TRBV10-3	13	TRBJ2-3	CAISEGLADTQYF
TRBV5-5	15	TRBJ2-5	CASSGVPATQETQYF
TRBV19	15	TRBJ1-4	CASSIDHRDNEKLFF
TRBV12-3/TRBV12-4	13	TRBJ2-1	CASSLTGTDEQFF
TRBV4-1	13	TRBJ1-1	CASSHPLNTEAFF
TRBV7-9	14	TRBJ2-5	CASSLVGGKETQYF
TRBV12-3/TRBV12-4	12	TRBJ1-1	CATQQGVTEAFF
TRBV7-7	13	TRBJ2-1	CASSLVRGNEQFF
TRBV20-1	13	TRBJ1-4	CSARAPDSLGLFF
TRBV19	14	TRBJ1-5	CASNPFGFNQPQHF
TRBV5-1	14	TRBJ1-1	CASRQGDRNTEAFF
TRBV2	15	TRBJ1-6	CASRVTGGSNSPLHF
TRBV24-1	15	TRBJ2-3	CATSALAGVGDTQYF
TRBV12-3/TRBV12-4	14	TRBJ1-2	CASSSPDRVGGYTF
TRBV27	14	TRBJ1-1	CASSLRTAREAAFF
TRBV12-3/TRBV12-4	16	TRBJ2-6	CASSLAWGPGANVLTF
TRBV2	17	TRBJ1-2	CASKVSGTGSKLYGYTF
TRBV5-1	14	TRBJ1-1	CASSLGTGGSEAFF
TRBV4-2	18	TRBJ2-7	CASSQDDKRGRSTYEQYF
TRBV11-2	14	TRBJ2-2	CASSPSQYTGELFF
TRBV11-2	16	TRBJ2-7	CASSHPTGSPSYEQYF
TRBV19	13	TRBJ1-2	CASYDRGGDGYTF
TRBV19	13	TRBJ2-5	CASRTGGEETQYF
TRBV12-3/TRBV12-4	16	TRBJ2-1	CASTPRAADLYNEQFF
TRBV4-1	15	TRBJ2-5	CASSQEVPSGETQYF
TRBV5-4	16	TRBJ2-1	CASSPGRGTTYNEQFF
TRBV30	14	TRBJ1-4	CACEVGQGTEKLFF
TRBV7-2	15	TRBJ1-1	CASSYNRNMNTEAFF
TRBV10-3	15	TRBJ2-2	CAISPGGPSTGELFF
TRBV7-8	14	TRBJ2-5	CASSPRRRGETQYF
TRBV6-5	14	TRBJ2-3	CASSYGPEGNTQYF
TRBV12-3/TRBV12-4	16	TRBJ2-3	CASRPGLAGPTDTQYF
TRBV2	14	TRBJ2-3	CASTLDRGLDTQYF
TRBV7-6	15	TRBJ2-7	CASSVGLAAPNEQYF
TRBV7-6	17	TRBJ2-3	CASSLAIRGTSTDTQYF
TRBV10-2	12	TRBJ2-7	CASSEGSREQYF
TRBV9	15	TRBJ1-1	CASSVSSSLNTEAFF
TRBV29-1	12	TRBJ2-1	CSGRDAYNEQFF
TRBV6-5	12	TRBJ2-2	CASSYKSGELFF
TRBV5-5	15	TRBJ1-1	CASSLVDRLPQAAFF
TRBV7-9	15	TRBJ2-3	CASSPGAYQVDTQYF
TRBV20-1	14	TRBJ2-7	CSARVRADSYEQYF
TRBV20-1	14	TRBJ1-2	CSARRREANYGYTF
TRBV9	18	TRBJ2-1	CASSVVPQSISGRAEQFF
TRBV5-4	13	TRBJ1-2	CASSRTGNYGYTF
TRBV9	16	TRBJ2-1	CASSVYAGTSYNEQFF
TRBV19	13	TRBJ2-4	CASSGTGSGIQYF
TRBV27	15	TRBJ2-3	CASSRSGPSTDTQYF